A selection of T cell receptor beta chains follows, all from one sample in a study of tumour-infiltrating T cells in Burkitt lymphoma. Sequencing used immunoSEQ multiplex PCR; TCRdb keeps in-frame clones, though not all of them. Among fewer than 8,500 clones listed, roughly 73% were seen once. The sequencing input was tumor tissue. The receptor source for this set is a human donor with diffuse large B-cell lymphoma. CDR3s include the opening cysteine and the closing phenylalanine or tryptophan. The D gene is left open where the match is weak. The listing skips clone size in some rows; elsewhere it reads once, few, many or a size class.

TRBV18	NA	TRBJ2-7	NA	TGTGCCAGCTCACCATCAGGGTCCTACGAGCAGTACTTC	CASSPSGSYEQYF
TRBV28	NA	TRBJ2-3	TRBD2	TGTGCCAGCAGTCCCTTTCTAGCGGGGAACACAGATACGCAGTATTTT	CASSPFLAGNTDTQYF
TRBV9	NA	TRBJ2-3	TRBD1	TGTGCCAGCAGCGTAGCATTAGGGGACAGGCCAGATACGCAGTATTTT	CASSVALGDRPDTQYF
TRBV2	once	TRBJ1-1	NA	TGTGCCAGCAGCCTCCTCAGGAAAGGGGAGAACACTGAAGCTTTCTTT	CASSLLRKGENTEAFF
TRBV18	few	TRBJ2-3	TRBD2	TGTGCCAGCTCCCCGGGACTAGCGGGGGGGCAAGATACGCAGTATTTT	CASSPGLAGGQDTQYF
TRBV27	NA	TRBJ1-5	TRBD1	TGTGCCAGCAGTTTTGGGACAGGGGGATTGCAGCCCCAGCATTTT	CASSFGTGGLQPQHF
TRBV7-9	NA	TRBJ1-2	NA	TGTGCCAGCAGCTTAGAATCGACTAACTATGGCTACACCTTC	CASSLESTNYGYTF
TRBV7-2	NA	TRBJ1-6	NA	TGTGCCAGCAGCCCCATTAACCACGGCCAACCCTTCCACTTT	CASSPINHGQPFHF
TRBV7-9	NA	TRBJ2-7	TRBD2	TGTGCCAGCACCTTTTTAGCGGGGTACGAGCAGTACTTC	CASTFLAGYEQYF
TRBV4-3	once	TRBJ1-2	NA	TGCGCCAGCAGCCAAGAGCTGGGCGACCTCAGGGGCTACACCTTC	CASSQELGDLRGYTF
TRBV18	NA	TRBJ2-7	TRBD1	TGTGCCAGCTCACCGGACAGGGAAGAGCAGTACTTC	CASSPDREEQYF
TRBV6-1	NA	TRBJ1-2	TRBD1	TGTGCCAGCAGAGATACAGGGGCAGGAGGCTACACCTTC	CASRDTGAGGYTF
TRBV5-1	NA	TRBJ2-7	TRBD1	TGCGCCAGCAGGAAAGGGGGCCTATCTTCGGGCGAGCAGTACTTC	CASRKGGLSSGEQYF
TRBV28	NA	TRBJ1-2	NA	TGTGCCAGCACGCCCAGACAGTTCGGATATGGCTACACCTTC	CASTPRQFGYGYTF
TRBV10-2	NA	TRBJ1-1	NA	TGCGCCAGCAGTGCTCAACAGGGCGTAACTGAAGCTTTCTTT	CASSAQQGVTEAFF
TRBV7-2	NA	TRBJ1-1	NA	TGTGCCAGCAGCTTAGCCGGGTATGAAGCTTTCTTT	CASSLAGYEAFF